The source of this TCR beta chain is a study of human T cells and chemical hapten exposure. Study findings and constraints: Expanded TCRs produced significantly more large CDR3 similarity clusters than controls did.

MiXCR, applied by TCRdb to the RACE reads, yields one record per CDR3 protein. This sample carries around 120,000 distinct CDR3 sequences, roughly 15% of them seen once, and the ten largest clones take 0.9% to 0.95%. Comment on this clonotype: Its antigen is as yet unknown.

Trimming stripped 1 base from V and 0 bases from J, with 13 bases between. This CDR3 has 18 amino acids. From germline, CDR1 is KGHSH and CDR2 LQKENI. Specified time point: patch test 1, 2 weeks after DPC sensitization. Treatment meaning: therapeutic diphenylcyclopropenone sensitization with weekly scalp DPC. Sequences were derived from whole blood, sampled in connection with sensitization to the hapten diphenylcyclopropenone (DPC). This sequence joins TRBV18 and TRBJ2-6; tentatively, D is TRBD2 (5 bases). The sequence came from a man aged 18-30 years with alopecia areata. Some clones in this sample may be carry-over from other donors' samples. This chain's CDR3 is CASSPQGRGGSGANVLTF. In DNA form, the CDR3 reads TGTGCCAGCTCACCACAGGGTCGCGGAGGCTCTGGGGCCAACGTCCTGACTTTC.